What follows is one T cell receptor beta chain and its context. What it recognizes is unknown. The sample comes from a study of OX40 agonist ivuxolimab in advanced cancers. Study-wide background: Earlier treatment with anti-PD-1, anti-PD-L1 or anti-CTLA-4 was permitted, and around 43% had received some. Study results and limitations: Normalized expansion of T-cell clones was also low for some nonresponders.

Germline assignment: CDR1 SNHLY and CDR2 FYNNEI. This CDR3 comprises 16 residues. The V and J ends lost 1 base and 11 bases respectively, with 20 bases between them. Produced via immunoSEQ multiplex PCR; TCRdb's table is partial and in-frame only. The sample consists of under 85,000 clones, approximately 88% of them appearing once. The TCR comes from an adult with an advanced solid tumor such as melanoma, head and neck, liver or kidney cancer. The chain employs TRBV2 and TRBJ1-4, with D possibly being TRBD1 (6 bases). The sequencing here drew on CD4+ or CD8+ T cells sorted from blood, taken in a trial of the OX40 agonist ivuxolimab. This chain's CDR3 is CASSEDAGGRTGKLFF. The CDR3 DNA is TGTGCCAGCAGTGAAGATGCGGGGGGGCGAACGGGGAAACTGTTTTTT.